This entry features one T cell receptor beta chain sequence. Antigen: not known. The data derive from a study of CD8+ T cells in alopecia areata. At the level of the study: Tofacitinib ran 6 to 18 months, followed by 6 months off drug.

Isolated RNA was reverse transcribed into cDNA used as the sequencing template. Method: immunoSEQ multiplex PCR; TCRdb's copy keeps in-frame clones and lacks some. The sample carries some 190,000 clones, approximately 49% recorded once. Study results and limitations: There was only one nonresponder, so it was unclear how baseline CD8+ expansion relates to response.

The treatment was: oral pan-JAK inhibitor, 5-10 mg twice daily. V was cut by 4 bases and J by 1 base, with 14 bases left in between. CDR1 SNHLY and CDR2 FYNNEI come from the germline V gene. CDR3 length: 16 residues. This rearrangement joins TRBV2 to TRBJ1-5, with D maybe TRBD1 (5 bases). This sample comprised CD8+ T cells sorted from blood, obtained at week 52, from a patient treated with tofacitinib. The source is a human donor with alopecia areata. In DNA, the CDR3 is TGTGCCAGCAGTGCCCCTCGGGGGACCAGCAATCAGCCCCAGCATTTT. It translates to CASSAPRGTSNQPQHF.